A selection of T cell receptor beta chains follows, all from one sample in a study of blood T cell repertoires in COVID-19. Generated by immunoSEQ multiplex PCR, the TCRdb table keeps only in-frame clones and is missing some. Of fewer than 250,000 clones listed, 85% to 90% are singletons. Specimen: peripheral blood. All receptors derive from a woman aged 45-59 years with acute or convalescent COVID-19. Each CDR3 is given with its conserved first and last residue. The order of the fields is J gene, V gene, CDR3 protein.

TRBJ1-1	TRBV5-1	CASSFGQGAHTGTEAFF
TRBJ2-3	TRBV18	CASSPTRSDTQYF
TRBJ1-4	TRBV24-1	CATSDGTAATNEKLFF
TRBJ1-2	TRBV14	CASYDSFYGYTF
TRBJ1-4	TRBV5-1	CASSGQGINEKLFF
TRBJ1-2	TRBV18	CASSLGEGYGYTF
TRBJ2-7	TRBV5-1	CASSPRDIGYEQYF
TRBJ2-2	TRBV10-3	CAISRSGSTGELFF
TRBJ1-2	TRBV5-1	CASSLAGGNYGYTF
TRBJ2-6	TRBV5-1	CASSLSKGSPGGANVLTF
TRBJ1-5	TRBV4-1	CASSQVQSSQPQHF
TRBJ1-2	TRBV10-3	CAISDRGGNYGYTF
TRBJ1-1	TRBV30	CAWSRQGNTEAFF
TRBJ1-5	TRBV30	CAWSSGGYQPQHF
TRBJ1-5	TRBV12-5	CASGVQGIRNQPQHF
TRBJ1-1	TRBV11-3	CASSLGGTSNTEAFF
TRBJ2-1	TRBV24-1	CATSVPNRALSYNEQFF
TRBJ1-6	TRBV23-1	CASSHPSRGRPLHF
TRBJ1-1	TRBV6-2/TRBV6-3	CASSYGGGQNTEAFF
TRBJ1-2	TRBV20-1	CSASGRITTGNYGYTF
TRBJ2-3	TRBV18	CASSRGPGPTDTQYF
TRBJ2-1	TRBV6-2/TRBV6-3	CASSPAGREGYNEQFF